A single sample is the source of the 21 T cell receptor beta chains below, sequenced in a study of cytomegalovirus exposure and HLA in healthy donors. The PCR had 60 Vbeta and 13 Jbeta primers. Repertoires were generated with immunoSEQ multiplex PCR, while TCRdb's copy carries only in-frame clones and drops some. The profile shows roughly 120,000 clones, about 80% of them singletons. Input material: PBMCs. The receptors originated from a male donor in good health and CMV-seronegative.

This clone was counted only a few times. This chain links TRBV6-1 with TRBJ2-2; D is perhaps TRBD1 (6 bases). V lost 3 bases, J lost 0 bases, and 8 bases lay in between. CDR1 and CDR2 (germline): MNHNS, SASEGT. This CDR3 is built from 15 residues. The CDR3 here is CASSDRTANTGELFF. As DNA, the CDR3 is TGTGCCAGCAGTGATAGGACAGCGAACACCGGGGAGCTGTTTTTT.

This rearrangement joins TRBV5-4 to TRBJ2-1; tentative D call: TRBD2 (5 bases). Germline V gives CDR1 SGHNT, CDR2 YYREEE (reference sequence). Trimming pared 4 bases from V and 7 bases from J, leaving 18 bases between. There are 15 residues in the CDR3. CDR3 residues: CASSEDSHLNNEQFF. The CDR3 DNA sequence: TGTGCCAGCAGCGAGGACTCTCACCTCAATAATGAGCAGTTCTTC.

The chain carries TRBV10-3 and TRBJ2-3, with D possibly matching TRBD1 (5 bases). The CDR3 length is 16 residues. Germline assignment: CDR1 ENHRY and CDR2 SYGVKD. The germline V and J ends were trimmed by 4 bases and 0 bases, with 14 bases remaining between them. The CDR3, as DNA: TGTGCCATCAGTGGGCATGGGGCAGGGAGCACAGATACGCAGTATTTT. Translated: CAISGHGAGSTDTQYF.

This clone was seen a single time. The rearrangement uses TRBV13 and TRBJ2-7; no clear D. This CDR3 spans 15 amino acids. Germline CDR1 reads PRHDT; CDR2 reads FYEKMQ (reference sequence). V dropped 0 bases and J dropped 0 bases, with 9 bases sitting between them. The CDR3: CASSLGRGSSYEQYF. The CDR3 DNA is TGTGCCAGCAGCTTAGGCCGAGGCAGCTCCTACGAGCAGTACTTC.

The chain recombines TRBV5-1 with TRBJ2-1; 11 bases agree with TRBD1. V trimming: 3 bases; J trimming: 7 bases; junction bases outside the gene matches: 6. The CDR3 extends over 15 amino acids. CDR1 and CDR2 from the germline V gene are SGHRS and YFSETQ. As DNA, the CDR3 is TGCGCCAGCAGCTCGGGACAGGGGGAGCGGAATGAGCAGTTCTTC. As protein: CASSSGQGERNEQFF.

V usage is TRBV2 and J usage is TRBJ1-4; 8 nucleotides line up with TRBD1. The CDR3 runs 15 residues. V lost 8 bases to trimming and J lost 0 bases; unmatched junction nucleotides: 5. Per germline, CDR1 SNHLY and CDR2 FYNNEI. For the CDR3, the DNA is TGTGCCAGCGGGGACAGGCGGTCAACTAATGAAAAACTGTTTTTT. Translation: CASGDRRSTNEKLFF.

V and J are TRBV4-1 and TRBJ2-1, with 8 bases fitting TRBD2. The germline V gene has CDR1 MGHRA and CDR2 YSYEKL. The CDR3 contains 17 residues. V lost 0 bases and J lost 5; bases outside the gene matches: 9. CDR3 region: CASSQEPSGGLNNEQFF. DNA for the CDR3: TGCGCCAGCAGCCAAGAACCCTCGGGGGGGCTTAACAATGAGCAGTTCTTC.

This clone occurred a few times. This chain connects TRBV7-9 to TRBJ2-2; 9 nucleotides match TRBD1. V gave up 5 bases and J gave up 5 bases; unmatched junction bases: 6. Germline V gene lookup returns CDR1 SEHNR and CDR2 FQNEAQ (reference sequence). The CDR3 has 15 residues. CDR3 DNA sequence: TGTGCCAGCAGCAACCAGGACAGGGGAACCGGGGAGCTGTTTTTT. This gives the protein CASSNQDRGTGELFF.

This clone was counted a few times. The gene calls are TRBV7-2 and TRBJ2-1; D is unclear. This CDR3 has 15 amino acids. With 3 bases removed from V and 0 bases from J, the gap between germline ends came to 9 bases. Germline CDR1 reads SGHTA; CDR2 reads FQGNSA. The CDR3 DNA reads as TGTGCCAGCAGCTTGTTCTTCGGCTCCTACAATGAGCAGTTCTTC. Translated: CASSLFFGSYNEQFF.

The chain combines TRBV7-8 with TRBJ2-5, with 8 bases lining up with TRBD2. The J call is uncertain, as TRBJ2-7 better fits the DNA end. The CDR3 is 13 residues long. Per the germline V gene, CDR1 is SGHVS and CDR2 is FQNEAQ. CDR3 in amino acids: CASLLGLDYEQYF. In DNA form, the CDR3 reads TGTGCCAGCCTACTGGGACTAGACTACGAGCAGTACTTC.

This clone is a singleton in its sample. J is TRBJ2-1 and V is TRBV4-2; 11 bases are shared with TRBD2. CDR1 is LGHNA, CDR2 YNFKEQ, per germline. The CDR3 runs to 18 residues. Losses at the gene ends were 0 bases for V and 4 bases for J; bases not matched to a gene: 8. The CDR3 sequence is CASSQEGRLAGLYNEQFF. The CDR3 DNA sequence: TGTGCCAGCAGCCAAGAGGGCAGACTAGCGGGGCTTTACAATGAGCAGTTCTTC.

The rearrangement joins TRBV7-2 to TRBJ2-7; possible D gene TRBD1, 6 bases. The germline V gene has CDR1 SGHTA and CDR2 FQGNSA. Trimming pared 2 bases from V and 5 bases from J, leaving 13 bases between. The CDR3 has 14 residues. CDR3 nucleotide sequence: TGTGCCAGCAGCTTACAGGGGATATATAACGAGCAGTACTTC. Protein: CASSLQGIYNEQYF.

The rearrangement joins TRBV5-4 to TRBJ2-2; D ambiguous. Germline CDR1 is SGHNT and CDR2 is YYREEE (reference sequence). V shed 4 bases and J shed 8 bases, with 9 bases lying between them. This CDR3 contains 12 residues. The CDR3 nucleotides are TGTGCCAGCAGCCATCTCAGGGGGGAGCTGTTTTTT. Its protein is CASSHLRGELFF.

Concerning this clone: A junction boundary mismatches the germline segment, possibly from a read error. This sequence joins TRBV7-2 and TRBJ1-2, with TRBD1 matching over 7 bases. From germline, CDR1 is SGHTA and CDR2 FQGNSA. The CDR3 extends over 16 amino acids. The CDR3 region has the DNA TGTGCTAGCAGCTTAGATAGATTACGAGGGGGCGATGGCTACACCTTC. Its protein is CASSLDRLRGGDGYTF.

The rearrangement links TRBV5-1 to TRBJ2-5, with 10 positions matching TRBD2. The CDR3 runs to 14 residues. Trimming took 4 bases from V and 3 from J; bases not matched to a gene: 3. The germline gives CDR1 SGHRS, CDR2 YFSETQ. The CDR3 sequence: CASSHSGGKETQYF. In nucleotides, the CDR3 is TGCGCCAGCAGCCATAGCGGGGGGAAAGAGACCCAGTACTTC. The full variable domain, completed using reference TRBV5-1 and TRBJ2-5, is KAGVTQTPRYLIKTRGQQVTLSCSPISGHRSVSWYQQTPGQGLQFLFEYFSETQRNKGNFPGRFSGRQFSNSRSEMNVSTLELGDSALYLCASSHSGGKETQYFGPGTRLLVL.

The chain employs TRBV4-3 and TRBJ2-5, with TRBD1 as a possible D gene (5 bases). Trimming removed 0 bases at V and 5 bases at J, with 16 bases between. CDR1 LGHNA and CDR2 YSLEER come from the germline V gene. This CDR3 spans 16 amino acids. CDR3 amino acids: CASSQESRLKGETQYF. The CDR3 region has the DNA TGCGCCAGCAGCCAAGAGTCGAGACTGAAGGGGGAGACCCAGTACTTC.

The genes are TRBV28 and TRBJ2-2; D is perhaps TRBD2 (6 bases). V was shortened by 5 bases and J by 7 bases, with 11 bases between the two germline ends. CDR3 length equals 13 residues. The germline gives CDR1 MDHEN, CDR2 SYDVKM. CDR3 sequence reads: CASSPRGIGELFF. In DNA form, the CDR3 reads TGTGCCAGCAGTCCACGGGGGATCGGGGAGCTGTTTTTT. Using reference TRBV28 and TRBJ2-2 for the parts outside the CDR3, the full variable domain is DVKVTQSSRYLVKRTGEKVFLECVQDMDHENMFWYRQDPGLGLRLIYFSYDVKMKEKGDIPEGYSVSREKKERFSLILESASTNQTSMYLCASSPRGIGELFFGEGSRLTVL.

With respect to this clone: The same CDR3 also results from other DNA sequences found in this sample. V usage is TRBV27 and J usage is TRBJ1-1, with 7 bases matching TRBD1. J gave up 5 bases and V 5 bases, and 14 bases lay outside the gene matches. CDR3 length: 16 residues. The germline CDR1 and CDR2 sequences are MNHEY and SMNVEV (reference sequence). Here the CDR3 reads CASSLHRDRRGTEAFF. The CDR3 DNA is TGTGCCAGCAGTCTACACCGGGACAGAAGGGGGACTGAAGCTTTCTTT.

This chain connects TRBV5-1 to TRBJ2-7; 8 bases agree with TRBD1. The trim removed 4 bases at V and 5 bases at J, leaving 5 bases unmatched. Germline V CDR1 and CDR2: SGHRS, YFSETQ. This CDR3 has 13 amino acids. The chain's CDR3 is CASSPGQGNEQYF. The DNA for the CDR3 is TGCGCCAGCAGCCCAGGACAGGGCAACGAGCAGTACTTC. Complete variable domain (other parts from reference TRBV5-1 and TRBJ2-7): KAGVTQTPRYLIKTRGQQVTLSCSPISGHRSVSWYQQTPGQGLQFLFEYFSETQRNKGNFPGRFSGRQFSNSRSEMNVSTLELGDSALYLCASSPGQGNEQYFGPGTRLTVT.

This clone has more than one count but fewer than ten. The chain combines TRBV28 with TRBJ2-5, with 8 nucleotides matching TRBD2. The CDR3 is 14 residues long. Per the germline V gene, CDR1 is MDHEN and CDR2 is SYDVKM. V lost 6 bases and J lost 2; bases outside the gene matches: 5. CDR3 DNA sequence: TGTGCCAGCAGGGGCGGGGGGTCGCAAGAGACCCAGTACTTC. Amino acid sequence: CASRGGGSQETQYF.

In this sample, this clone turned up a few times. The V call is TRBV5-1, the J call TRBJ2-7; TRBD2 is a possible D gene (5 bases). Germline CDR1 and CDR2: SGHRS and YFSETQ. V was clipped by 4 bases and J by 5 bases, with 16 bases between them. The CDR3 runs to 14 residues. CDR3 sequence: CASSPRGGLDEQYF. The CDR3 DNA is TGCGCCAGCAGCCCCAGAGGAGGCTTGGACGAGCAGTACTTC.